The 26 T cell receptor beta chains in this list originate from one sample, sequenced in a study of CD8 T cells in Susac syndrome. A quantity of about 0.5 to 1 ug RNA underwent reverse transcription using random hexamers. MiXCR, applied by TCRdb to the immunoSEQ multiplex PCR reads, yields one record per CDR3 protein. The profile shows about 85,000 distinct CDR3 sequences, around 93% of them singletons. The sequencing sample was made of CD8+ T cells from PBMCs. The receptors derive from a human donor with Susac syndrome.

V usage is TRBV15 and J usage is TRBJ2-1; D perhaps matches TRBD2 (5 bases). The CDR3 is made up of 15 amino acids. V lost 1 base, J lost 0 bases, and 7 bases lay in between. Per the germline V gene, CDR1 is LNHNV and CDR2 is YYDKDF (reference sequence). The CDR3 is CATSRARDSYNEQFF. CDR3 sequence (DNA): TGTGCCACCAGCAGAGCTCGGGACTCCTACAATGAGCAGTTCTTC.

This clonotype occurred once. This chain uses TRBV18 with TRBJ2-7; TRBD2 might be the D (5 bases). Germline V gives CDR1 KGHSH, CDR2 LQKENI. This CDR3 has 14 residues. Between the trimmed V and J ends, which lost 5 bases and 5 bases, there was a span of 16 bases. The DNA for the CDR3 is TGTGCCAGCTCAACATCGAGGGATTTCCACGAGCAGTACTTC. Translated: CASSTSRDFHEQYF.

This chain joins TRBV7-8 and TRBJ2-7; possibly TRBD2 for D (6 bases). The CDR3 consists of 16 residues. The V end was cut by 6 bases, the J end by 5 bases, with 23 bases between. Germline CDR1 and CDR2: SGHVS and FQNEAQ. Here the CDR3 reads CASRLLGEGLVDEQYF. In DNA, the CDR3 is TGTGCCAGCAGGTTGTTAGGTGAGGGACTCGTGGACGAGCAGTACTTC.

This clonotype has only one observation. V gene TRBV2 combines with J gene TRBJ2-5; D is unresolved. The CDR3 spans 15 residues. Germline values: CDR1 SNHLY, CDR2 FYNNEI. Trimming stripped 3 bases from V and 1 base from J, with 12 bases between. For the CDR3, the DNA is TGTGCCAGCAGTGAGCCCAAGGGTGGCCAAGAGACCCAGTACTTC. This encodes CASSEPKGGQETQYF.

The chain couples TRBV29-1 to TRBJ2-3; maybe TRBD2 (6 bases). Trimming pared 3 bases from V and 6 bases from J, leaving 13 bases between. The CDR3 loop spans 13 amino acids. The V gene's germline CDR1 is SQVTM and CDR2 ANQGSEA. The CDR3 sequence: CSVEGREMDTQYF. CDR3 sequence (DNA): TGCAGCGTTGAGGGACGGGAGATGGATACGCAGTATTTT.

CDR3 amino acids: CASSAGTEGDEQYF. The CDR3 nucleotides are TGTGCCAGCAGCGCCGGGACAGAAGGGGACGAGCAGTACTTC. This rearrangement joins TRBV7-8 to TRBJ2-7, with 7 bases that match TRBD1. Trimming at V came to 5 bases and at J to 5 bases, leaving 9 bases not matched to a gene. From germline, CDR1 is SGHVS and CDR2 FQNEAQ. The length of the CDR3 is 14 residues.

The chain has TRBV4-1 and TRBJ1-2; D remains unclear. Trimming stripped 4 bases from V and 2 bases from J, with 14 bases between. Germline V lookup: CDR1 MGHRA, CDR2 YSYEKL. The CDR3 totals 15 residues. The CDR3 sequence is CASSLLWGSNYGYTF. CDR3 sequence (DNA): TGCGCCAGCAGCCTTCTTTGGGGTTCGAACTATGGCTACACCTTC.

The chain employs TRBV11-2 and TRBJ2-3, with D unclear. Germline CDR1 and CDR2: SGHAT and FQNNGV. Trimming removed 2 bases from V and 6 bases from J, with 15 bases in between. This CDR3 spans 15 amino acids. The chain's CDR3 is CASSLITGGQDTQYF. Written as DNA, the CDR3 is TGTGCCAGCAGCTTAATCACCGGTGGTCAGGATACGCAGTATTTT.

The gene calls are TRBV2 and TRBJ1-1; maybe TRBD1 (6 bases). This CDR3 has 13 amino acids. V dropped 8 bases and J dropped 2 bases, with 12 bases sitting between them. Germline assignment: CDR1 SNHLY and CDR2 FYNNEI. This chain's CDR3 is CASEGQSNTEAFF. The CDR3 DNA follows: TGTGCCAGCGAAGGACAGAGCAACACTGAAGCTTTCTTT.

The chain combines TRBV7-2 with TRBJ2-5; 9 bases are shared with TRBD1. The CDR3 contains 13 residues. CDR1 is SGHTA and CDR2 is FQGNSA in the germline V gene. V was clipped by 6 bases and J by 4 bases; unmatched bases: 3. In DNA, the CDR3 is TGTGCCAGCAGGGACAGGGGAACAGAGACCCAGTACTTC. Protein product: CASRDRGTETQYF.

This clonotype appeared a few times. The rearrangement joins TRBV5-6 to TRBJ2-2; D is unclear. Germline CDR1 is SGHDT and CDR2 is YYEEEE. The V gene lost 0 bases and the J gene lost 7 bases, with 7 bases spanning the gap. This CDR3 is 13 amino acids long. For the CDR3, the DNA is TGTGCCAGCAGCTTGGGTAGTGGCGGGGAGCTGTTTTTT. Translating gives CASSLGSGGELFF.

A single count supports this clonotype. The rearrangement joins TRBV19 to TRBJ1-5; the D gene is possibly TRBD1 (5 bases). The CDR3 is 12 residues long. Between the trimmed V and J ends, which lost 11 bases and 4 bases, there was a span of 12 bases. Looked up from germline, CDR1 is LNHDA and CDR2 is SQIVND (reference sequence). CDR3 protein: CASGLGNQPQHF. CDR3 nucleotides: TGTGCCTCGGGACTTGGAAATCAGCCCCAGCATTTT.

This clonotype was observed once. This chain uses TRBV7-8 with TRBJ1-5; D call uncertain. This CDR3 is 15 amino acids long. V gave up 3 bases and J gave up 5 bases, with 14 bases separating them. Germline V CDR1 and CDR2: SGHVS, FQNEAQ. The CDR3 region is CASSLDGTGYQPQHF. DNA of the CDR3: TGTGCCAGCAGCTTGGATGGCACGGGGTATCAGCCCCAGCATTTT. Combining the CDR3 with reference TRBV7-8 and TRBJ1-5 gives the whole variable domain GAGVSQSPRYKVAKRGQDVALRCDPISGHVSLFWYQQALGQGPEFLTYFQNEAQLDKSGLPSDRFFAERPEGSVSTLKIQRTQQEDSAVYLCASSLDGTGYQPQHFGDGTRLSIL.

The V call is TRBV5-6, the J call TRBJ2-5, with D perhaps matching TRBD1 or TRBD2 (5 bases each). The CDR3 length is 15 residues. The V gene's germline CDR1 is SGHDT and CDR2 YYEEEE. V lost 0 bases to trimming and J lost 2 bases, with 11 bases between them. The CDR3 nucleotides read TGTGCCAGCAGCTTGGATCATGGGGGACAAGAGACCCAGTACTTC. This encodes CASSLDHGGQETQYF. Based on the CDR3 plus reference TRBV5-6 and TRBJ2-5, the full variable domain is DAGVTQSPTHLIKTRGQQVTLRCSPKSGHDTVSWYQQALGQGPQFIFQYYEEEERQRGNFPDRFSGHQFPNYSSELNVNALLLGDSALYLCASSLDHGGQETQYFGPGTRLLVL.

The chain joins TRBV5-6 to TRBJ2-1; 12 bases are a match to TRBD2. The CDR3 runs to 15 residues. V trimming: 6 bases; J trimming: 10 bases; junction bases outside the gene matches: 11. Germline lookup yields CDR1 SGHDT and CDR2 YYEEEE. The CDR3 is CASTLGLAGFGEQFF. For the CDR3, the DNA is TGTGCCAGCACCCTCGGACTAGCGGGGTTCGGAGAGCAGTTCTTC.

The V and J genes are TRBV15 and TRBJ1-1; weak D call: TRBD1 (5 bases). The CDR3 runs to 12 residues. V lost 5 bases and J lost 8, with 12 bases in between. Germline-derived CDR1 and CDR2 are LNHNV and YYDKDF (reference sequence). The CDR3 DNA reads TGTGCCACCAGCGGTGGGGCTAACGAAGCTTTCTTT. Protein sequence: CATSGGANEAFF.

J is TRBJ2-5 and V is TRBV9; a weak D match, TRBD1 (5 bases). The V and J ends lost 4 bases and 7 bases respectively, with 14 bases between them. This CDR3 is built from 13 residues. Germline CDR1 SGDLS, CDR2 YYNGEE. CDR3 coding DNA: TGTGCCAGCAGCACTACAGGCATAGGGACCCAGTACTTC. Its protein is CASSTTGIGTQYF.

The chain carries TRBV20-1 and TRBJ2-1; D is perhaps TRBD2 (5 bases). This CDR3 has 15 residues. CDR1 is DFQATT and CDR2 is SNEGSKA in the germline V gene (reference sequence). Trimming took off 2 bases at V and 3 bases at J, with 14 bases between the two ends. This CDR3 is CSARRQGLDYNEQFF. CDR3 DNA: TGCAGTGCTAGACGTCAAGGACTCGACTACAATGAGCAGTTCTTC.

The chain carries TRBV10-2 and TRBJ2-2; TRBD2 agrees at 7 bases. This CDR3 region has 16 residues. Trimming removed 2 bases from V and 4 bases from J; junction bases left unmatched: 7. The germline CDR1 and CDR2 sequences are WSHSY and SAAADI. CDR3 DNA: TGCGCCAGCAGTGAGAGGAAACTAGCGTTCACCGGGGAGCTGTTTTTT. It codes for CASSERKLAFTGELFF.

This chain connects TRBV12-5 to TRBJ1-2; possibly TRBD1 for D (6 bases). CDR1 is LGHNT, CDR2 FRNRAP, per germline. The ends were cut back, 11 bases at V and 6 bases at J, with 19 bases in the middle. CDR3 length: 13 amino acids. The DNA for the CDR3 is TGTGCTGCCCGGGGGCGGGAGGGGGATGGCTACACCTTC. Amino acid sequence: CAARGREGDGYTF.

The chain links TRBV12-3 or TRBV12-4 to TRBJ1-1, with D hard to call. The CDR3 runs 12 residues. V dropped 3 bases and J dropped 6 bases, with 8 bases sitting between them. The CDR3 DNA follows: TGTGCCAGCAGTTTTGGGCAACCTGAAGCTTTCTTT. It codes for CASSFGQPEAFF.

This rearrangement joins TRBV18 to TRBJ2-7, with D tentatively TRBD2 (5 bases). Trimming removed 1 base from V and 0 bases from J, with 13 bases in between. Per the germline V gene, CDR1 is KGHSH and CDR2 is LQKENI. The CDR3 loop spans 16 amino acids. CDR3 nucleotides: TGTGCCAGCTCACCACGTTTTGAGGGAGCCTCCTACGAGCAGTACTTC. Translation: CASSPRFEGASYEQYF. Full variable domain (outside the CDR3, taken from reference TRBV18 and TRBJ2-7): NAGVMQNPRHLVRRRGQEARLRCSPMKGHSHVYWYRQLPEEGLKFMVYLQKENIIDESGMPKERFSAEFPKEGPSILRIQQVVRGDSAAYFCASSPRFEGASYEQYFGPGTRLTVT.

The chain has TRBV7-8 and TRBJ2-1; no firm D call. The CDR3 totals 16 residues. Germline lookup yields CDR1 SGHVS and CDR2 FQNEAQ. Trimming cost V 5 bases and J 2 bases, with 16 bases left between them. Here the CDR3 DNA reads TGTGCCAGCAGCCCCCGACCGTCGACCACCTACAATGAGCAGTTCTTC. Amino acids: CASSPRPSTTYNEQFF. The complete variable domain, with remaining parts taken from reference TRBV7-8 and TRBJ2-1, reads GAGVSQSPRYKVAKRGQDVALRCDPISGHVSLFWYQQALGQGPEFLTYFQNEAQLDKSGLPSDRFFAERPEGSVSTLKIQRTQQEDSAVYLCASSPRPSTTYNEQFFGPGTRLTVL.

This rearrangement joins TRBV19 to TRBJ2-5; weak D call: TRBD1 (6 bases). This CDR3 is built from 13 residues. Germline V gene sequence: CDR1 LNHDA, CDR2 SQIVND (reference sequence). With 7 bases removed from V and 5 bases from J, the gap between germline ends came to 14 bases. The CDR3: CASIGPGDETQYF. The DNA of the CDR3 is TGTGCCAGTATCGGTCCAGGGGATGAGACCCAGTACTTC.

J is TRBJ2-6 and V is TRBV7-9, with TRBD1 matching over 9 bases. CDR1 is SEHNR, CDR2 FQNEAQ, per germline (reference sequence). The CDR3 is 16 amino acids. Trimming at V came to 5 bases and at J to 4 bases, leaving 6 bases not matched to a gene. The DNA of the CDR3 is TGTGCCAGCAGCGTCGGGACAGGGCCCGGGGCCAACGTCCTGACTTTC. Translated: CASSVGTGPGANVLTF.

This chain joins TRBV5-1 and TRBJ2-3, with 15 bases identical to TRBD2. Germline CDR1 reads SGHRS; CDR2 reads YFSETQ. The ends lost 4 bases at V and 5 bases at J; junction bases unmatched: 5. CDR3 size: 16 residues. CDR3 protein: CASSLGLAGGLDTQYF. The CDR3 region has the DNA TGCGCCAGCAGCCTGGGACTAGCGGGAGGTTTAGATACGCAGTATTTT.